This T cell receptor beta chain was identified in a study of blood T cell repertoires in COVID-19. Study background: PBMCs, B-cell-depleted T cells, or T cells were the source of the cDNA or gDNA that made up the material.

In the original analysis: Reference gene primer amplification in the assay estimated nucleated cell counts. Profiling relied on immunoSEQ multiplex PCR, and the TCRdb table lists in-frame clones only, not all of them. V and J calls and clone size come straight from that table; D and trimming were deduced from the DNA. This sample has about 380,000 clones, with approximately 89% found just once. Enrolled through a virtual design, the participants were between roughly 18 and 90 years of age and came from about two dozen US areas. All recovered Cohort 3 donors got two negative PCRs, got clearance, or saw symptom resolution. Germline V CDR1 and CDR2: SQVTM, ANQGSEA. This CDR3 contains 11 residues. Trimming took 4 bases from V and 8 from J, leaving 12 bases between them.

This chain uses TRBV29-1 with TRBJ2-7, with D unclear. Sequenced: PBMCs or T cells enriched from blood (not recorded which). The clonotype comes from a man aged 30 to 39 who had recovered from COVID-19. The CDR3 DNA follows: TGCAGCGTTGTTGTCGGTTCAAAGCAGTACTTC. Translated: CSVVVGSKQYF.